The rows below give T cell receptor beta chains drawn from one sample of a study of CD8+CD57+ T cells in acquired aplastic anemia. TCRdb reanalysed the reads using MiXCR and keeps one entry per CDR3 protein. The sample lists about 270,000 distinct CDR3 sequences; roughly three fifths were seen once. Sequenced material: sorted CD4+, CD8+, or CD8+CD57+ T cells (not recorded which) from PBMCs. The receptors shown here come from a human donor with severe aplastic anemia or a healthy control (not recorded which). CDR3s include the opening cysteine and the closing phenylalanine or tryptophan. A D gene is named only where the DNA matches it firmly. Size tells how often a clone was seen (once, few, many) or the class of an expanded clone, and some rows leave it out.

CDR3aa: CSANEPRASNEKLFF
CDR3nt: TGCAGCGCTAATGAACCCAGGGCGTCTAATGAAAAACTGTTTTTT
abundance: NA
d_gene: NA
v_gene: TRBV20-1
j_gene: TRBJ1-4
len: 15

CDR3aa: CASSLYTNTEAFF
CDR3nt: TGTGCCAGCAGCTTATATACGAACACTGAAGCTTTCTTT
abundance: NA
d_gene: NA
v_gene: TRBV7-2
j_gene: TRBJ1-1
len: 13

CDR3aa: CASSSTRHQPQHF
CDR3nt: TGTGCCAGCAGTTCCACTCGTCATCAGCCCCAGCATTTT
abundance: NA
d_gene: NA
v_gene: TRBV6-5
j_gene: TRBJ1-5
len: 13

CDR3aa: CASSQDDDRPYGYTF
CDR3nt: TGTGCCAGCAGCCAAGATGACGACAGGCCCTATGGCTACACCTTC
abundance: NA
d_gene: NA
v_gene: TRBV4-2
j_gene: TRBJ1-2
len: 15

CDR3aa: CAWSVTSGGGNEQFF
CDR3nt: TGTGCCTGGAGCGTGACTAGCGGGGGGGGGAATGAGCAGTTCTTC
abundance: NA
d_gene: TRBD2
v_gene: TRBV7-2
j_gene: TRBJ2-1
len: 15

CDR3aa: CASSAEGGAVYGYTF
CDR3nt: TGTGCCAGCAGCGCTGAAGGGGGCGCGGTCTATGGCTACACCTTC
abundance: NA
d_gene: TRBD1
v_gene: TRBV13
j_gene: TRBJ1-2
len: 15

CDR3aa: CASSLARAGVNTGELFF
CDR3nt: TGTGCCAGCAGCTTAGCGAGGGCAGGGGTCAACACCGGGGAGCTGTTTTTT
abundance: once
d_gene: NA
v_gene: TRBV7-8
j_gene: TRBJ2-2
len: 17

CDR3aa: CASSQGGTGGYEQYF
CDR3nt: TGCGCCAGCAGCCAAGGAGGGACAGGGGGCTACGAGCAGTACTTC
abundance: few
d_gene: TRBD1
v_gene: TRBV4-3
j_gene: TRBJ2-7
len: 15

CDR3aa: CASSSTGQGLYEQYF
CDR3nt: TGTGCCAGCAGTTCCACGGGACAGGGACTGTACGAGCAGTACTTC
abundance: many
d_gene: TRBD1
v_gene: TRBV6-6
j_gene: TRBJ2-7
len: 15

CDR3aa: CASGGGGKTEAFF
CDR3nt: TGTGCCAGCGGAGGAGGGGGCAAGACTGAAGCTTTCTTT
abundance: many
d_gene: TRBD1
v_gene: TRBV7-9
j_gene: TRBJ1-1
len: 13

CDR3aa: CASSPFQGQEAFF
CDR3nt: TGTGCCAGTAGTCCTTTTCAGGGGCAGGAAGCTTTCTTT
abundance: NA
d_gene: NA
v_gene: TRBV19
j_gene: TRBJ1-1
len: 13

CDR3aa: CSAPRGGGAYNEQFF
CDR3nt: TGCAGTGCTCCGAGGGGCGGGGGGGCTTACAATGAGCAGTTCTTC
abundance: many
d_gene: TRBD2
v_gene: TRBV20-1
j_gene: TRBJ2-1
len: 15

CDR3aa: CASGPSIYNEKLFF
CDR3nt: TGCGCCAGTGGGCCCTCTATATATAATGAAAAACTGTTTTTT
abundance: many
d_gene: NA
v_gene: TRBV5-1
j_gene: TRBJ1-4
len: 14

CDR3aa: CASSLMRGAGTEAFF
CDR3nt: TGTGCCAGCAGCTTAATGAGGGGTGCGGGCACTGAAGCTTTCTTT
abundance: NA
d_gene: NA
v_gene: TRBV7-2
j_gene: TRBJ1-1
len: 15

CDR3aa: CSVSGTDQETQYF
CDR3nt: TGCAGCGTTTCCGGGACAGACCAAGAGACCCAGTACTTC
abundance: NA
d_gene: TRBD1
v_gene: TRBV29-1
j_gene: TRBJ2-5
len: 13

CDR3aa: CASSLFKTSGVPYEQFF
CDR3nt: TGTGCCAGCAGCTTATTCAAGACTAGCGGGGTGCCATATGAGCAGTTCTTC
abundance: NA
d_gene: TRBD2
v_gene: TRBV7-3
j_gene: TRBJ2-1
len: 17

CDR3aa: CATSDFGHSNTGELFF
CDR3nt: TGTGCCACCAGTGATTTCGGACATTCGAACACCGGGGAGCTGTTTTTT
abundance: few
d_gene: NA
v_gene: TRBV24-1
j_gene: TRBJ2-2
len: 16

CDR3aa: CASSSNDVSYNEQFF
CDR3nt: TGTGCCAGCAGCTCCAACGACGTCTCCTACAATGAGCAGTTCTTC
abundance: NA
d_gene: NA
v_gene: TRBV7-1
j_gene: TRBJ2-1
len: 15

CDR3aa: CASRRGGIGTQYF
CDR3nt: TGTGCCAGCAGACGTGGGGGGATTGGGACCCAGTACTTC
abundance: NA
d_gene: NA
v_gene: TRBV5-6
j_gene: TRBJ2-5
len: 13

CDR3aa: CASSVAPLGEKLFF
CDR3nt: TGTGCCAGCAGCGTAGCCCCTCTCGGCGAAAAACTGTTTTTT
abundance: NA
d_gene: NA
v_gene: TRBV9
j_gene: TRBJ1-4
len: 14

CDR3aa: CASSLAWSGELFF
CDR3nt: TGCGCCAGCAGCTTGGCCTGGAGCGGGGAGCTGTTTTTT
abundance: NA
d_gene: NA
v_gene: TRBV5-1
j_gene: TRBJ2-2
len: 13

CDR3aa: CASREGPYEQYF
CDR3nt: TGCGCCAGCAGGGAAGGGCCCTACGAGCAGTACTTC
abundance: NA
d_gene: NA
v_gene: TRBV5-1
j_gene: TRBJ2-7
len: 12

CDR3aa: CASSPEGQNYEQYF
CDR3nt: TGTGCCAGCAGCCCGGAGGGACAAAACTACGAGCAGTACTTC
abundance: NA
d_gene: NA
v_gene: TRBV7-8
j_gene: TRBJ2-7
len: 14

CDR3aa: CASSKRDRGLGSPLHF
CDR3nt: TGTGCCAGCAGCAAAAGGGACAGGGGCCTAGGATCACCCCTCCACTTT
abundance: NA
d_gene: TRBD1
v_gene: TRBV7-2
j_gene: TRBJ1-6
len: 16

CDR3aa: CASSLAGATYNEQFF
CDR3nt: TGTGCCAGCAGTTTAGCGGGGGCTACATACAATGAGCAGTTCTTC
abundance: NA
d_gene: NA
v_gene: TRBV28
j_gene: TRBJ2-1
len: 15

CDR3aa: CVSSTGATNEKLFF
CDR3nt: TGTGTCAGCAGCACCGGGGCTACTAATGAAAAACTGTTTTTT
abundance: NA
d_gene: NA
v_gene: TRBV28
j_gene: TRBJ1-4
len: 14

CDR3aa: CSAKQGYEETQHF
CDR3nt: TGCAGTGCCAAACAGGGTTACGAAGAGACCCAGCACTTC
abundance: NA
d_gene: NA
v_gene: TRBV20-1
j_gene: TRBJ2-5
len: 13

CDR3aa: CASRGTGNQPQHF
CDR3nt: TGTGCCAGCAGGGGGACGGGAAATCAGCCCCAGCATTTT
abundance: NA
d_gene: NA
v_gene: TRBV2
j_gene: TRBJ1-5
len: 13

CDR3aa: CASRQTGGRETQYF
CDR3nt: TGTGCCAGTAGACAGACAGGGGGCCGTGAGACCCAGTACTTC
abundance: few
d_gene: TRBD1
v_gene: TRBV19
j_gene: TRBJ2-5
len: 14

CDR3aa: CATTSRDSTYEQYF
CDR3nt: TGCGCCACCACGAGCCGGGACTCAACCTACGAGCAGTACTTC
abundance: NA
d_gene: NA
v_gene: TRBV5-1
j_gene: TRBJ2-7
len: 14

CDR3aa: CASSVTSGTEAFF
CDR3nt: TGTGCCAGCAGCGTAACCAGCGGGACTGAAGCTTTCTTT
abundance: many
d_gene: NA
v_gene: TRBV9
j_gene: TRBJ1-1
len: 13

CDR3aa: CASRRAGTSGGHYEQYF
CDR3nt: TGTGCCAGCAGACGTGCCGGGACTAGCGGGGGCCACTACGAGCAGTACTTC
abundance: NA
d_gene: TRBD2
v_gene: TRBV7-9
j_gene: TRBJ2-7
len: 17

CDR3aa: CASSPRGAGGYTF
CDR3nt: TGCGCCAGCAGCCCCAGGGGCGCGGGTGGCTACACCTTC
abundance: NA
d_gene: NA
v_gene: TRBV4-3
j_gene: TRBJ1-2
len: 13

CDR3aa: CASSQDQADSNQPQHF
CDR3nt: TGTGCCAGCAGCCAAGATCAGGCGGATAGCAATCAGCCCCAGCATTTT
abundance: NA
d_gene: NA
v_gene: TRBV4-2
j_gene: TRBJ1-5
len: 16

CDR3aa: CASSPGDLWGNEQFF
CDR3nt: TGTGCCAGCAGCCCGGGGGACCTCTGGGGCAATGAGCAGTTCTTC
abundance: NA
d_gene: NA
v_gene: TRBV7-9
j_gene: TRBJ2-1
len: 15

CDR3aa: CASSKGQSPPYEKLFF
CDR3nt: TGTGCCAGCAGTAAGGGACAGTCCCCTCCGTATGAAAAACTGTTTTTT
abundance: many
d_gene: TRBD1
v_gene: TRBV6-5
j_gene: TRBJ1-4
len: 16

CDR3aa: CASSPDRGPSYEQYF
CDR3nt: TGTGCCAGCAGCCCTGACAGGGGGCCGTCATACGAGCAGTACTTC
abundance: NA
d_gene: TRBD1
v_gene: TRBV7-9
j_gene: TRBJ2-7
len: 15

CDR3aa: CASSGTGADGYTF
CDR3nt: TGTGCCAGCAGTGGTACAGGGGCGGATGGCTACACCTTC
abundance: many
d_gene: TRBD1
v_gene: TRBV6-6
j_gene: TRBJ1-2
len: 13

CDR3aa: CASSQKRTAENQPQHF
CDR3nt: TGTGCCAGCAGCCAGAAACGGACGGCAGAAAATCAGCCCCAGCATTTT
abundance: many
d_gene: NA
v_gene: TRBV7-8
j_gene: TRBJ1-5
len: 16

CDR3aa: CASSENRDQREQFF
CDR3nt: TGTGCCAGTAGTGAAAACAGGGACCAACGTGAGCAGTTCTTC
abundance: NA
d_gene: NA
v_gene: TRBV19
j_gene: TRBJ2-1
len: 14